The 24 T cell receptor beta chains below come from one sample, sequenced in a study of cytomegalovirus exposure and HLA in healthy donors. PCR amplification relied on 60 Vbeta primers (plus 13 Jbeta primers). The repertoire was sequenced with immunoSEQ multiplex PCR; TCRdb's copy has only in-frame clones and lacks some. The sample lists roughly 190,000 clones; about 80% were seen once. Sequenced material: PBMCs. The receptors shown here come from a woman in her thirties in good health and CMV-seropositive.

The chain couples TRBV9 to TRBJ1-2; D unresolved. This CDR3 contains 14 residues. V was pared by 0 bases and J by 3 bases, with 9 bases between. CDR1 and CDR2 (germline): SGDLS, YYNGEE. For the CDR3, the DNA is TGTGCCAGCAGCGTAGATACGGGTGACTATGGCTACACCTTC. It codes for CASSVDTGDYGYTF.

The chain has TRBV6-5 and TRBJ2-5; possibly TRBD1 for D (5 bases). The DNA end is a closer match to TRBJ2-7, so the J assignment may be wrong. In germline, CDR1 is MNHEY, CDR2 SVGAGI. This CDR3 spans 14 amino acids. CDR3 coding DNA: TGTGCCAGCAGTAGGGGTAGGGATGTCTACGAGCAGTACTTC. It is translated as CASSRGRDVYEQYF.

The chain carries TRBV30 and TRBJ2-7; D might be TRBD1 (5 bases). The CDR3 has 13 residues. Germline CDR1 reads GTSNPN; CDR2 reads SVGIG (reference sequence). Trimming left V 5 bases short and J 2 bases short, with 13 bases between. The CDR3 DNA reads as TGTGCCTGGGTGGGGCTAGGAACCTACGAGCAGTACTTC. Translation: CAWVGLGTYEQYF.

The chain employs TRBV27 and TRBJ1-5, with 8 bases that match TRBD1. CDR3 length: 15 residues. V shed 5 bases, J shed 5 bases, and the junction held 8 bases outside the gene matches. Germline values: CDR1 MNHEY, CDR2 SMNVEV (reference sequence). CDR3 amino acids: CASSVRQGIYQPQHF. CDR3 DNA sequence: TGTGCCAGCAGTGTCCGACAGGGGATCTATCAGCCCCAGCATTTT.

This clone was counted a single time. The gene calls are TRBV6-5 and TRBJ1-2; TRBD1 matches at 7 bases. V shed 5 bases and J 6 bases; nucleotides not matched to a gene: 9. From germline, CDR1 is MNHEY and CDR2 SVGAGI. The CDR3 spans 14 residues. The CDR3 nucleotides are TGTGCCAGCAGTCCACCGGGACAGCCCCATGGCTACACCTTC. It specifies CASSPPGQPHGYTF.

This chain joins TRBV7-2 and TRBJ1-1; 7 bases fit TRBD1. The CDR3 extends over 14 amino acids. The germline V gene encodes CDR1 SGHTA and CDR2 FQGNSA. Trimming took 5 bases from V and 2 from J; bases not matched to a gene: 5. The CDR3 loop reads CASSRGTANTEAFF. CDR3 nucleotide sequence: TGTGCCAGCAGCCGAGGGACAGCCAACACTGAAGCTTTCTTT. The full variable domain, rest sourced from reference TRBV7-2 and TRBJ1-1, is GAGVSQSPSNKVTEKGKDVELRCDPISGHTALYWYRQSLGQGLEFLIYFQGNSAPDKSGLPSDRFSAERTGGSVSTLTIQRTQQEDSAVYLCASSRGTANTEAFFGQGTRLTVV.

This chain uses TRBV30 with TRBJ2-1; TRBD2 matches at 12 bases. Germline CDR1 is GTSNPN and CDR2 is SVGIG (reference sequence). This CDR3 comprises 16 residues. The J segment lost 3 bases and the V segment lost 1 base, leaving 4 bases of the junction unmatched. The CDR3 sequence is CAWSARTSGNYNEQFF. In DNA form, the CDR3 reads TGTGCCTGGAGTGCCCGGACTAGCGGGAACTACAATGAGCAGTTCTTC. Based on the CDR3 plus reference TRBV30 and TRBJ2-1, the full variable domain is SQTIHQWPATLVQPVGSPLSLECTVEGTSNPNLYWYRQAAGRGLQLLFYSVGIGQISSEVPQNLSASRPQDRQFILSSKKLLLSDSGFYLCAWSARTSGNYNEQFFGPGTRLTVL.

This chain connects TRBV2 to TRBJ1-2; TRBD1 agrees at 7 bases. The CDR3 covers 14 residues. The trim removed 6 bases at V and 4 bases at J, leaving 8 bases unmatched. CDR1 and CDR2 from the germline V gene are SNHLY and FYNNEI. The CDR3: CASRSGTALYGYTF. CDR3 DNA: TGTGCCAGCAGGTCCGGGACAGCGCTCTATGGCTACACCTTC.

This sequence joins TRBV18 and TRBJ2-1; D might be TRBD2 (5 bases). Germline CDR1 and CDR2: KGHSH and LQKENI. This CDR3 is 16 amino acids long. Trimming took off 3 bases at V and 1 base at J, with 13 bases between the two ends. CDR3 in DNA: TGTGCCAGCTCACCGGGGAGAATCGGGTCCTACAATGAGCAGTTCTTC. Residues: CASSPGRIGSYNEQFF.

This chain joins TRBV6-5 and TRBJ1-2; 8 bases fit TRBD1. Looked up from germline, CDR1 is MNHEY and CDR2 is SVGAGI. The V gene end was trimmed by 6 bases and the J gene end by 5 bases; junction bases not matched to a gene: 11. The CDR3 sequence is 15 residues long. CDR3 region: CASRRQGFSGYGYTF. The CDR3, as DNA: TGTGCCAGCAGAAGACAGGGGTTCTCGGGGTATGGCTACACCTTC.

This chain joins TRBV15 and TRBJ1-6; D possibly corresponds to TRBD1 (5 bases). This CDR3 spans 15 amino acids. The ends were cut back, 0 bases at V and 13 bases at J, with 16 bases in the middle. The germline gives CDR1 LNHNV, CDR2 YYDKDF (reference sequence). The CDR3 DNA reads TGTGCCACCAGCAGAGATGTTCAGGGCCCGATCCCCCTCCACTTT. Translated: CATSRDVQGPIPLHF.

This chain uses TRBV27 with TRBJ2-5, with TRBD2 matching over 8 bases. The CDR3 runs to 13 residues. Germline CDR1 is MNHEY and CDR2 is SMNVEV (reference sequence). Trimming took 4 bases from V and 3 from J; bases not matched to a gene: 1. The CDR3 here is CASSSLAEETQYF. The CDR3 region has the DNA TGTGCCAGCAGTTCACTAGCGGAAGAGACCCAGTACTTC.

The chain couples TRBV6-5 to TRBJ1-2; no reliable D call. This CDR3 region has 13 residues. V was shortened by 2 bases and J by 3 bases, with 7 bases between the two germline ends. Germline V gives CDR1 MNHEY, CDR2 SVGAGI. As DNA, the CDR3 is TGTGCCAGCAGTTACGTGAGAGACTATGGCTACACCTTC. It encodes CASSYVRDYGYTF.

The gene calls are TRBV4-1 and TRBJ2-7; 8 positions match TRBD1. The CDR3 is made up of 16 amino acids. Germline trimming cut 0 bases from V and 5 bases from J; bases unmatched to any gene: 9. Germline V gene lookup returns CDR1 MGHRA and CDR2 YSYEKL. The CDR3 sequence: CASSQDLQGARDEQYF. CDR3 nucleotide sequence: TGCGCCAGCAGCCAAGACCTCCAGGGGGCACGGGACGAGCAGTACTTC.

The chain carries TRBV27 and TRBJ1-1, with TRBD1 as a possible D gene (6 bases). CDR1 and CDR2 (germline): MNHEY, SMNVEV (reference sequence). Between the trimmed V and J ends, which lost 4 bases and 3 bases, there was a span of 12 bases. CDR3 length equals 14 residues. Here the CDR3 DNA reads TGTGCCAGCAGTTGGACAGATGGGGACACTGAAGCTTTCTTT. Translation gives CASSWTDGDTEAFF.

The chain combines TRBV7-2 with TRBJ1-3, with 7 positions matching TRBD1. V dropped 1 base and J dropped 13; count of bases not matched to a gene: 7. The CDR3 sequence is 13 residues long. CDR1 is SGHTA and CDR2 is FQGNSA in the germline V gene. The CDR3 spells CASSLVGTAWIYF. DNA for the CDR3: TGTGCCAGCAGCTTAGTGGGGACAGCTTGGATATATTTT.

The genes are TRBV5-6 and TRBJ2-7, with 7 bases that match TRBD1. V dropped 1 base and J dropped 1; count of bases not matched to a gene: 2. The CDR3 loop spans 14 amino acids. Germline-derived CDR1 and CDR2 are SGHDT and YYEEEE. Here the CDR3 DNA reads TGTGCCAGCAGCTTGACAGGGGTATCCTACGAGCAGTACTTC. It encodes CASSLTGVSYEQYF.

The chain links TRBV10-3 to TRBJ1-5; D is unresolved. CDR3 size: 15 residues. Trimming stripped 5 bases from V and 0 bases from J, with 11 bases between. CDR1 is ENHRY, CDR2 SYGVKD, per germline. The CDR3 sequence: CAISPSGDSNQPQHF. The DNA for the CDR3 is TGTGCCATCAGTCCGAGCGGGGATAGCAATCAGCCCCAGCATTTT.

The chain employs TRBV6-6 and TRBJ2-1; weak D call: TRBD2 (6 bases). Trimming removed 7 bases at V and 1 base at J, with 17 bases between. Germline V gene lookup returns CDR1 MNHNY and CDR2 SVGAGI (reference sequence). The CDR3 is made up of 16 amino acids. The CDR3 coding sequence is TGTGCCAGCACTTCTACCCTAGCGCGATCCTACAATGAGCAGTTCTTC. Translated: CASTSTLARSYNEQFF.

J is TRBJ2-5 and V is TRBV5-4; perhaps TRBD2 as D (5 bases). This CDR3 contains 13 residues. Germline CDR1 SGHNT, CDR2 YYREEE (reference sequence). Trimming removed 5 bases from V and 0 bases from J, with 8 bases in between. The CDR3 DNA reads TGTGCCAGCAGGGGCGGGTACCAAGAGACCCAGTACTTC. Translated, it gives CASRGGYQETQYF.

The chain employs TRBV29-1 and TRBJ2-3; 8 positions match TRBD2. This CDR3 spans 12 amino acids. The germline CDR1 and CDR2 sequences are SQVTM and ANQGSEA. Trimming removed 5 bases from V and 10 bases from J; junction bases left unmatched: 8. CDR3 nucleotides: TGCAGCGTTACTCATAGCGGGAATCCGCAGTATTTT. Encoded protein: CSVTHSGNPQYF.

J is TRBJ1-1 and V is TRBV9, with TRBD1 matching over 7 bases. CDR3 length equals 18 residues. V shed 4 bases, J shed 4 bases, and the junction held 19 bases outside the gene matches. Germline CDR1 and CDR2: SGDLS and YYNGEE. CDR3 nucleotide sequence: TGTGCCAGCAGCCCCCCGCCCGGGCAGGGGGAACGAGGCACTGAAGCTTTCTTT. Translation: CASSPPPGQGERGTEAFF.

This clone occurred a few times. The chain combines TRBV29-1 with TRBJ2-5; 12 positions match TRBD2. V shed 6 bases, J shed 2 bases, and the junction held 10 bases outside the gene matches. Germline V CDR1 and CDR2: SQVTM, ANQGSEA. The length of the CDR3 is 16 residues. This CDR3 reads CSVASLAGGVQETQYF. CDR3 coding DNA: TGCAGCGTCGCAAGCCTAGCGGGGGGGGTACAAGAGACCCAGTACTTC. The whole variable domain, filled in from reference TRBV29-1 and TRBJ2-5, reads SAVISQKPSRDICQRGTSLTIQCQVDSQVTMMFWYRQQPGQSLTLIATANQGSEATYESGFVIDKFPISRPNLTFSTLTVSNMSPEDSSIYLCSVASLAGGVQETQYFGPGTRLLVL.

J is TRBJ1-6 and V is TRBV10-2; 10 bases are shared with TRBD1. This CDR3 spans 13 amino acids. The V gene's germline CDR1 is WSHSY and CDR2 SAAADI. J was trimmed by 7 bases and V by 6 bases; bases with no gene match: 0. The CDR3 protein is CASRDRGNSPLHF. CDR3 DNA sequence: TGCGCCAGCAGGGACAGGGGGAATTCACCCCTCCACTTT.